This entry concerns a single T cell receptor beta chain. The data were taken from a study of blood T cell repertoires in COVID-19. Study context: PBMCs, B-cell-depleted T cells, or T cells provided the cDNA or gDNA that made up the material.

Original processing notes: Amplification of reference gene primers provided the estimated nucleated cell counts. Method: immunoSEQ multiplex PCR; TCRdb's copy keeps in-frame clones and lacks some. For V, J and clone size, that table is used; D and trimming come from the DNA. Of approximately 200,000 clones listed, approximately 89% are singletons. The CDR3 runs 14 residues. Germline assignment: CDR1 LGHDT and CDR2 YNNKEL (reference sequence). Losses at the gene ends were 7 bases for V and 1 base for J; bases not matched to a gene: 6. The TCR was taken from a woman aged 25 to 39 who had been exposed to COVID-19. The chain combines TRBV3-1 (or the pseudogene TRBV3-2) with TRBJ1-1, with TRBD1 matching 7 bases. The sample comprised PBMCs or T cells enriched from blood (not recorded which). In DNA, the CDR3 is TGTGCCAGCAACTACGGACAGGCGAACACTGAAGCTTTCTTT. This translates into CASNYGQANTEAFF.